The clone carrying this T cell receptor (beta chain) was counted many times. TCRdb passed the 5' RACE reads through MiXCR, listing each CDR3 protein once. This table holds roughly 38,000 distinct CDR3 sequences, around 3.1% found once. This entry is derived from a study of spatial heterogeneity in lung cancer. Whole-study context: There were consistently more beta-chain sequences detected than alpha-chain sequences. Mean representation of each unique TCR and UMI combination in the raw reads exceeded 9.5 occurrences.

The sample's time point: sample taken at primary tumor resection. The donors comprised roughly 71 untreated early-stage non-small cell lung cancer patients. This clonotype originated in a male donor with early-stage non-small cell lung cancer. Sequenced material: normal lung tissue next to the tumor, taken at surgery.

In DNA form, the CDR3 reads TGCAGCGTTGTCGGACTAGCGGGAGGGTACCTCCAAGAGACCCAGTACTTC. Its translation: CSVVGLAGGYLQETQYF. This chain links TRBV29-1 with TRBJ2-5; 15 bases line up with TRBD2. V was clipped by 4 bases and J by 1 base; unmatched bases: 7. CDR1 is SQVTM and CDR2 is ANQGSEA in the germline V gene. The CDR3 is made up of 17 amino acids.